A single sample gave rise to the 10 T cell receptor beta chains below, sequenced in a study of tumor-infiltrating lymphocytes in primary liver carcinoma. Unsorted bulk tissue of about 17-32 mg yielded co-extracted RNA and DNA. Researchers generated TCR beta cDNA from approximately 500 ng of total RNA, relying on a constant-region primer. Generation of the TCR beta libraries relied on three nested multiplex PCR rounds using slightly modified ARM-PCR. In the first two PCR rounds, TRBV1-TRBV30 forward primers were paired with a C-beta reverse primer, and each round lasted approximately 9 cycles. TCRdb redid the calling of the multiplex PCR reads with MiXCR, one entry per CDR3 protein. Here the sample spans about 210,000 distinct CDR3 sequences, over 80% being singletons. Material: tumor tissue from primary liver carcinoma. Source of these receptors: a man between 40 and 49 years old with primary liver carcinoma and hepatitis B virus infection.

The CDR3 here is CASSQSATQYNEQFF. The DNA for the CDR3 is TGCGCCAGCAGCCAGTCAGCGACCCAATACAATGAGCAGTTCTTC. This sequence joins TRBV4-1 and TRBJ2-1; D remains unclear. The CDR3 has 15 amino acids. V lost 3 bases and J lost 4, with 13 bases in between. From germline, CDR1 is MGHRA and CDR2 YSYEKL.

This chain links TRBV4-3 with TRBJ2-3; D ambiguous. The germline V and J ends were trimmed by 1 base and 4 bases, with 12 bases remaining between them. Per germline, CDR1 LGHNA and CDR2 YSLEER. This CDR3 has 15 residues. The CDR3 spells CASSQVQLTADTQYF. CDR3 bases: TGCGCCAGCAGCCAAGTTCAACTAACGGCAGATACGCAGTATTTT.

As regards this clonotype: The junction and the germline gene differ at one end; a read error may be behind it. V gene TRBV6-5 combines with J gene TRBJ2-2; D unclear. The CDR3 is made up of 14 amino acids. The germline V gene encodes CDR1 MNHEY and CDR2 SVGAGI. Written as DNA, the CDR3 is TGTGCCAGCCGTTACATGGCAGACACTGGGGAGCTGTTTTTT. It encodes CASRYMADTGELFF.

V is TRBV29-1 and J is TRBJ2-2; D possibly matches TRBD1 or TRBD2 (5 bases each). Germline assignment: CDR1 SQVTM and CDR2 ANQGSEA. This CDR3 spans 14 amino acids. Trimming left V 6 bases short and J 4 bases short, with 15 bases between. The CDR3, as DNA: TGCAGCGTCCTAGGTAAGGGACCCACCGGGGAGCTGTTTTTT. Translated: CSVLGKGPTGELFF.

This clonotype showed up just once. A junction boundary mismatches the germline segment, possibly from a read error. The chain couples TRBV10-3 to TRBJ1-2, with D possibly TRBD1 on 6 matching bases. The CDR3 sequence is 14 residues long. Germline values: CDR1 ENHRY, CDR2 SYGVKD. As DNA, the CDR3 is TGTGCCATCAGTGAGCCGTCAGGGGACTATGACTACACCTTC. Protein: CAISEPSGDYDYTF.

The chain joins TRBV5-1 to TRBJ2-2, with a possible D match to TRBD2 (6 bases). Trimming cost V 9 bases and J 5 bases, with 23 bases left between them. Looked up from germline, CDR1 is SGHRS and CDR2 is YFSETQ. The CDR3 has 16 amino acids. The CDR3 here is CATSVLVGVDTGELFF. In DNA, the CDR3 is TGCGCCACTAGCGTACTAGTGGGAGTAGATACCGGGGAGCTGTTTTTT.

As to this clonotype: The CDR3 ends on some other residue instead of the conserved phenylalanine or tryptophan, so this is likely a read error. The chain joins TRBV12-3 or TRBV12-4 to TRBJ2-3; perhaps TRBD1 as D (6 bases). This CDR3 is built from 15 residues. Here the CDR3 DNA reads TGTCCCAGCGCATTATACCAGGGGATCACAGATACGCAGTATTTG. Its translation: CPSALYQGITDTQYL.

A remark on this clonotype: The conserved phenylalanine or tryptophan is not found at the CDR3 terminus, so this likely reflects a read error. The V gene is TRBV4-1, the J gene TRBJ2-1, with D maybe TRBD2 (6 bases). Germline loops: CDR1 MGHRA, CDR2 YSYEKL. This CDR3 spans 13 amino acids. The chain's CDR3 is CASSTARDYEQFL. The DNA for the CDR3 is TGTGCCAGCAGCACAGCGCGGGACTATGAGCAGTTCTTA.

This clonotype was detected many times. This chain uses TRBV19 with TRBJ1-1; weak D call: TRBD1 (6 bases). In germline, CDR1 is LNHDA, CDR2 SQIVND (reference sequence). V shed 3 bases and J shed 3 bases, with 11 bases lying between them. CDR3 length: 14 amino acids. The CDR3 DNA is TGTGCCAGTAGTATCTGGGGGCTGGACACTGAAGCTTTCTTT. Translated: CASSIWGLDTEAFF.

This chain connects TRBV6-6 to TRBJ1-5, with 8 bases aligning to TRBD1. The germline gives CDR1 MNHNY, CDR2 SVGAGI (reference sequence). Trimming at V came to 6 bases and at J to 6 bases, leaving 7 bases not matched to a gene. The CDR3 spans 14 residues. The CDR3: CASSDRGSVQPQHF. DNA of the CDR3: TGTGCCAGCAGCGACAGGGGTAGCGTTCAGCCCCAGCATTTT.